This T cell receptor (beta chain) was observed in a study of Tregs in tolerant kidney transplant recipients (dated by TCRdb to about 2019). The study in broad terms: Transplants used related donors with nonmyeloablative bone marrow transplantation; mixed chimerism was transient in the human trials. The study applied TCRbeta sequencing to find donor-specific regulatory T cells before combined kidney and bone marrow transplantation and then followed those same cells after transplant.

Per the germline V gene, SGHTA is the CDR1 and FQGTGA is the CDR2. Inclusive of the bounding cysteine and phenylalanine, the CDR3 is 15 residues long. Of all the DNA, just the CDR3 is kept, 45 bases in frame from base 1. V is shortened by 8 bases, J by 0 bases, and the region joining them spans 14 bases. Points on this clone: Its cognate antigen has yet to be identified. No much larger clone exists at a distance of one base, and base qualities are not known.

Genomic DNA was extracted from sorted cells with the QIAGEN DNeasy Blood and Tissue Kit for TCRbeta CDR3 sequencing. High-throughput TCRbeta CDR3 sequencing, including PCR amplification with bias correction and internal controls, was performed commercially through immunoSEQ. In the original analysis: Unique productive TCRbeta sequences were defined by CDR3 nucleotide sequence when primers matched and otherwise by CDR3 amino acid sequence together with Vbeta and Jbeta genes. As a correction for sorting error, sequences shared between sorted populations at a frequency ratio of 2:1 or less were discarded, and the remaining shared sequences were assigned to the higher population. A sequence was defined as donor-reactive if the sequence was expanded at least 5-fold in CFSE-low cells compared with unstimulated cells and had a frequency of at least 0.01% in CFSE-low cells. Jensen-Shannon divergence calculated on the top 100 TCRbeta sequences ranked by frequency was used to measure repertoire divergence. For any sample with multiple sequencing runs, sorting error was corrected in each run separately before the runs were pooled. The clones in this table, taken by TCRdb from immuneACCESS, are in-frame only. Not every clone is retained; where verified, under half of the shortfall comes from an unresolved V gene, and the cause of the rest is unknown. That table furnishes V, J and clone size, whereas the DNA furnished D and trimming. The sample table records more than 60,000 clones; roughly 91% of these occur just once. The ten largest make up about 0.37% of the sample.

The time point label corresponds to: blood sample drawn before combined kidney and bone marrow transplant. Unstimulated Tregs (CD4+CD25+CD127-), CD4+ non-Tregs (CD4+CD25-), CD4 and CD8 cells were FACS-sorted from thawed PBMCs. 4 combined kidney and bone marrow transplant recipients from the ITN036ST trial were included as patients, and samples were available only from these trial subjects. Healthy control blood was separated into PBMCs by Ficoll density gradient and cryopreserved, and patient PBMCs were collected both before and after transplant. Overall study outcomes, separate from this receptor: Biological reproducibility was not examined directly, but technical replication error appeared to be minimal. Because the PCR primers were changed over time for some patients, nucleotide-level comparison could not be performed across the samples from those patients. Because only a small number of patients were included, the study had limitations, and the results will need to be validated in larger populations as well as under other immunosuppression protocols. The most biologically relevant and donor-specific TCRbeta repertoire appeared to be identified by expanding Tregs with activated donor B cells. Donor-specific Treg expansion exceeded global Treg expansion in tolerant patients, suggesting antigen-driven rather than nonspecific expansion.

The sequencing here drew on CD4+ T cells from blood, taken before the transplant. The TCR was taken from a human donor who received a combined kidney and bone marrow transplant. The rearrangement combines TRBV7-3 with TRBJ2-1, with no confidently assigned D gene. The DNA sequence is given as TGTGCCAGCGCCTTATGGGCGAGCTCCTACAATGAGCAGTTCTTC. It specifies CASALWASSYNEQFF.